This passage covers 7 T cell receptor beta chains from one sample sequenced in a study of cytomegalovirus exposure and HLA in healthy donors. The study ran its PCR with 60 Vbeta and 13 Jbeta primers. Data came from immunoSEQ multiplex PCR; TCRdb stores just in-frame clones and leaves some out. The sample includes around 160,000 clones, 70% to 90% seen only once; the top ten take almost 9.5%. Sequencing input: PBMCs. These receptors were taken from a man in his late teens or twenties in good health and CMV-seropositive.

The V and J genes are TRBV6-5 and TRBJ1-2; tentative D call: TRBD1 (6 bases). Looked up from germline, CDR1 is MNHEY and CDR2 is SVGAGI. This CDR3 spans 12 amino acids. Trimming cost V 2 bases and J 10 bases, with 11 bases left between them. CDR3 bases: TGTGCCAGCAGTTACGTTGGGGGCGACTACACCTTC. It translates to CASSYVGGDYTF.

This clone was counted once. The chain employs TRBV7-6 and TRBJ1-2; tentatively, D is TRBD1 (5 bases). V lost 5 bases, J lost 4 bases, and 23 bases lay in between. CDR3 length equals 17 residues. CDR1 SGHVS and CDR2 FNYEAQ come from the germline V gene. The chain's CDR3 is CASSSRDVVRGGYGYTF. The CDR3 bases are TGTGCCAGCAGCAGCCGGGACGTAGTTCGCGGGGGCTATGGCTACACCTTC. Looking up the rest from reference TRBV7-6 and TRBJ1-2 gives the full variable domain: GAGVSQSPRYKVTKRGQDVALRCDPISGHVSLYWYRQALGQGPEFLTYFNYEAQQDKSGLPNDRFSAERPEGSISTLTIQRTEQRDSAMYRCASSSRDVVRGGYGYTFGSGTRLTVV.

The sample holds a few counts of this clone. Germline is not matched at one junction end, which may reflect a read error. The V call is TRBV7-9, the J call TRBJ2-7, with 7 bases matching TRBD1. The germline gives CDR1 SEHNR, CDR2 FQNEAQ (reference sequence). The CDR3 extends over 12 amino acids. The CDR3 spells CSSSLAGGEQYF. The CDR3 nucleotides read TGTTCCAGCAGCTTAGCAGGGGGCGAGCAGTACTTC.

The rearrangement uses TRBV5-1 and TRBJ1-2, with 8 bases that match TRBD1. The CDR3 loop spans 15 amino acids. CDR1 is SGHRS, CDR2 YFSETQ, per germline. V shed 0 bases and J 8 bases; nucleotides not matched to a gene: 9. CDR3: CASSLASGGPEGYTF. CDR3 in DNA: TGCGCCAGCAGCTTGGCCTCAGGGGGCCCGGAGGGCTACACCTTC.

The J gene is TRBJ2-1, the V gene TRBV18; 7 nucleotides line up with TRBD2. This CDR3 spans 14 amino acids. Germline CDR1 KGHSH, CDR2 LQKENI. V lost 3 bases, J lost 5 bases, and 4 bases stayed unmatched. The DNA for the CDR3 is TGTGCCAGCTCACCCACTAGCGACCACAATGAGCAGTTCTTC. It specifies CASSPTSDHNEQFF.

This clone was detected only once. The genes are TRBV4-1 and TRBJ1-2; weak D call: TRBD1 (6 bases). The V gene's germline CDR1 is MGHRA and CDR2 YSYEKL. The CDR3 is 16 residues long. With 3 bases removed from V and 2 bases from J, the gap between germline ends came to 16 bases. The CDR3 DNA reads as TGCGCCAGCAGCCAGGAGAGGTTTGACAGGAACTATGGCTACACCTTC. Translated, it gives CASSQERFDRNYGYTF.

The chain combines TRBV5-4 with TRBJ1-5; the match to TRBD1 covers 10 bases. Germline V gene data show CDR1 as SGHNT and CDR2 as YYREEE (reference sequence). This CDR3 is 15 amino acids long. After removal of 4 bases from V and 5 bases from J, the junction contained 6 bases not matched to a gene. CDR3 loop: CASSRDRGSDQPQHF. As DNA, the CDR3 is TGTGCCAGCAGCCGGGACAGGGGTAGTGATCAGCCCCAGCATTTT.